This T cell receptor (beta chain) was observed in a study of T cells expressing NK-cell markers. On the study more broadly: TCR beta repertoires came from sorted CD3+CD56+NKG2C+, CD3+CD56+NKG2C- and CD3+CD56-NKG2C+ T cells. One of eight sequenced donors was HCMV-seronegative; the other seven were seropositive. Whole-study results and caveats: Dominant NKG2C+ clonotypes were found to form roughly 1.0-7.0% of CD8+ T cells in over 5 donors.

Synthesis of TCR beta cDNA relied on 5'RACE template switching carrying UMIs. TCRdb reanalyzed the 5' RACE reads, giving one entry per CDR3 protein sequence and no DNA. This listing includes hundreds of thousands of distinct CDR3 sequences. CDR1 LGHDT and CDR2 YNNKEL come from the germline V gene (reference sequence). CDR3 length: 11 amino acids. Concerning this clonotype: Its specificity is not known.

This receptor was taken from a woman between 18 and 70 years old in good health. The specimen sequenced was blood T cells: a sorted CD56 or NKG2C T cell subset, CD4+ or CD8+ T cells, or bulk PBMC T cells (not recorded which). V is TRBV3-1 and J is TRBJ1-2. The CDR3 is CASSALFGYTF.